One and the same sample provided the 20 T cell receptor beta chains below, sequenced in a study of T cell clones after liver transplantation (dated by TCRdb to between 2018 and 2021). Library prep was done by the immunoSEQ multiplex PCR assay. As stored in TCRdb, this immuneACCESS dataset retains in-frame rearrangements with V and J assigned. A fraction of the clones does not appear; measured against another copy, unresolved V genes explain less than half of the discrepancy, and the remainder lacks a known reason. This sample holds about 7,900 clones; under 90% were observed only once. The ten largest clones add up to 40% to 50% of the sample. The time point label here, explained by the study, means: pre-transplant. This specimen was CD8+ T cells from blood, taken before liver transplant. All receptors derive from a human donor who received a liver transplant.

By sample fraction, this clone is medium-sized. The rearrangement uses TRBV21-1 and TRBJ2-7; no DNA check was done on the table's D call, TRBD2. TRBV21-1 is assigned pseudogene status. This CDR3 is built from 12 residues. The DNA of the CDR3 is TGTGCCAGCAGCAAAGTTGTATCCGAGCAGTACTTC. It specifies CASSKVVSEQYF.

The rearrangement uses TRBV7-9 and TRBJ1-6; 7 bases map to TRBD1. V shed 3 bases, J shed 2 bases, and the junction held 10 bases outside the gene matches. The CDR3 is made up of 18 amino acids. CDR1 and CDR2 from the germline V gene are SEHNR and FQNEAQ (reference sequence). The chain's CDR3 is CASSFTIGQDTYNSPLHF. CDR3 DNA: TGTGCCAGCAGCTTCACTATCGGACAGGACACCTATAATTCACCCCTCCACTTT.

V is TRBV10-2 and J is TRBJ2-1; the D gene is possibly TRBD1 (5 bases). Germline loops: CDR1 WSHSY, CDR2 SAAADI. This CDR3 is built from 15 residues. The V end was cut by 6 bases, the J end by 1 base, with 13 bases between. This chain's CDR3 is CASRKVGESYNEQFF. The CDR3 DNA is TGCGCCAGCAGGAAGGTAGGGGAATCCTACAATGAGCAGTTCTTC.

The chain combines TRBV6-1 with TRBJ2-7; D may be TRBD2 (6 bases). V gave up 8 bases and J gave up 2 bases, with 13 bases separating them. The germline V gene encodes CDR1 MNHNS and CDR2 SASEGT. The CDR3 sequence is 13 residues long. CDR3 in amino acids: CASPEGEAYEQYF. CDR3 nucleotide sequence: TGTGCCAGCCCGGAGGGAGAAGCCTACGAGCAGTACTTC.

This clone was observed a few times. Here the CDR3 DNA reads TGTGCCAGCAGCCGCGGGATGGGGGGGAACACTGAAGCTTTCTTT. Its protein product is CASSRGMGGNTEAFF. The chain couples TRBV7-9 to TRBJ1-1, with a tentative D call TRBD1 (5 bases). This CDR3 is built from 15 residues. Per germline, CDR1 SEHNR and CDR2 FQNEAQ (reference sequence). The V gene lost 5 bases and the J gene lost 1 base, with 14 bases spanning the gap.

V usage is TRBV4-1 and J usage is TRBJ2-1; TRBD1 is a possible D gene (7 bases). Trimming pared 4 bases from V and 4 bases from J, leaving 14 bases between. The CDR3 covers 15 residues. Germline loops: CDR1 MGHRA, CDR2 YSYEKL. The CDR3 spells CASSLGGTVYNEQFF. Here the CDR3 DNA reads TGCGCCAGCAGCCTTGGCGGGACAGTTTACAATGAGCAGTTCTTC.

The rearrangement uses TRBV28 and TRBJ2-4; D possibly corresponds to TRBD2 (6 bases). Germline CDR1 reads MDHEN; CDR2 reads SYDVKM. The CDR3 consists of 16 residues. With 6 bases removed from V and 0 bases from J, the gap between germline ends came to 15 bases. DNA of the CDR3: TGTGCCAGCAGCCCCGGGAGTTCCTTAGCCAAAAACATTCAGTACTTC. Translated: CASSPGSSLAKNIQYF.

The CDR3 DNA is TGTGCCAGCAGCTTGGGACAGGGCCCAACTAATGAAAAACTGTTTTTT. Translation gives CASSLGQGPTNEKLFF. The rearrangement links TRBV5-8 to TRBJ1-4, with 7 bases that match TRBD1. Losses at the gene ends were 0 bases for V and 0 bases for J; bases not matched to a gene: 2. Germline-derived CDR1 and CDR2 are SGHTS and YDEGEE. This CDR3 has 16 amino acids.

The rearrangement joins TRBV7-2 to TRBJ2-1; the match to TRBD1 covers 8 bases. Germline V gives CDR1 SGHTA, CDR2 FQGNSA. V was clipped by 0 bases and J by 6 bases; unmatched bases: 10. The CDR3 is 17 amino acids. CDR3 amino acids: CASSLAVLTGVRNEQFF. The CDR3 DNA reads as TGTGCCAGCAGCTTAGCTGTTTTGACAGGGGTTCGCAATGAGCAGTTCTTC.

V usage is TRBV18 and J usage is TRBJ1-5; no clear D. From germline, CDR1 is KGHSH and CDR2 LQKENI. The ends were cut back, 2 bases at V and 6 bases at J, with 11 bases in the middle. This CDR3 has 14 amino acids. The DNA for the CDR3 is TGTGCCAGCTCACCATTTCGTCTTAGTCAGCCCCAGCATTTT. Translated, it gives CASSPFRLSQPQHF.

This chain joins TRBV4-1 and TRBJ1-5; possible D gene TRBD1, 5 bases. The CDR3 runs 15 residues. V lost 2 bases and J 0 bases, leaving 8 bases between the germline ends. Per germline, CDR1 MGHRA and CDR2 YSYEKL. CDR3 loop: CASSQSQGSNQPQHF. The CDR3 bases are TGCGCCAGCAGCCAATCTCAGGGTAGCAATCAGCCCCAGCATTTT.

This chain joins TRBV9 and TRBJ2-2; 8 bases agree with TRBD1. CDR1 is SGDLS, CDR2 YYNGEE, per germline. Trimming cost V 3 bases and J 2 bases; bases outside gene matches: 3. The CDR3 totals 15 residues. The DNA for the CDR3 is TGTGCCAGCAGCGCCGACAGGGGAAACACCGGGGAGCTGTTTTTT. This translates into CASSADRGNTGELFF.

The chain joins TRBV4-1 to TRBJ1-5; D is unclear. There are 16 residues in the CDR3. Per the germline V gene, CDR1 is MGHRA and CDR2 is YSYEKL. Between the trimmed V and J ends, which lost 1 base and 7 bases, there was a span of 17 bases. The CDR3 DNA follows: TGCGCCAGCAGCCAAGCTCGAGGGCAGGAGGGCCAGCCCCAGCATTTT. Translating gives CASSQARGQEGQPQHF.

The chain uses TRBV4-2 and TRBJ2-1, with unresolved D. Germline CDR1 and CDR2: LGHNA and YNFKEQ. V dropped 0 bases and J dropped 7 bases, with 4 bases sitting between them. This CDR3 has 12 residues. CDR3 sequence reads: CASSQDRNEQFF. The CDR3 bases are TGTGCCAGCAGCCAAGACAGGAATGAGCAGTTCTTC.

This rearrangement joins TRBV11-2 to TRBJ2-2; D possibly corresponds to TRBD1 (6 bases). The CDR3 has 15 residues. Trimming removed 1 base at V and 3 bases at J, with 9 bases between. CDR1 and CDR2 from the germline V gene are SGHAT and FQNNGV. CDR3 sequence reads: CASSLVRGYTGELFF. The CDR3 nucleotides read TGTGCCAGCAGCTTAGTAAGGGGGTACACCGGGGAGCTGTTTTTT.

The chain combines TRBV19 with TRBJ2-1, with 8 bases lining up with TRBD1. The CDR3 runs 15 residues. Germline lookup yields CDR1 LNHDA and CDR2 SQIVND (reference sequence). Trimming at V came to 5 bases and at J to 3 bases, leaving 6 bases not matched to a gene. In DNA, the CDR3 is TGTGCCAGTAGTGGAGAGGGACAGGTCTACAATGAGCAGTTCTTC. It specifies CASSGEGQVYNEQFF.

This clone was found once. V gene TRBV4-1 combines with J gene TRBJ2-7; D is possibly TRBD1 (7 bases). CDR3 size: 15 residues. CDR1 and CDR2 (germline): MGHRA, YSYEKL. V was cut by 0 bases and J by 2 bases, with 11 bases left in between. CDR3: CASSQEQGGTYEQYF. In DNA form, the CDR3 reads TGCGCCAGCAGCCAAGAGCAGGGGGGTACCTACGAGCAGTACTTC.

The chain carries TRBV11-1 and TRBJ1-5; D may be TRBD1 (5 bases). CDR1 SGHAT and CDR2 FQDESV come from the germline V gene (reference sequence). The V end lost 0 bases, the J end lost 7 bases, and 13 bases lay between the germline ends. The CDR3 extends over 15 amino acids. The CDR3, as DNA: TGTGCCAGCAGCTTAGCAAGGGGTTCGAACCAGCCCCAGCATTTT. Amino acid sequence: CASSLARGSNQPQHF.

This clone was found once. The rearrangement uses TRBV27 and TRBJ1-2, with D perhaps TRBD1 (5 bases). The CDR3 spans 13 residues. Trimming took 3 bases from V and 3 from J, leaving 8 bases between them. Germline assignment: CDR1 MNHEY and CDR2 SMNVEV (reference sequence). The chain's CDR3 is CASSFDRDYGYTF. The DNA of the CDR3 is TGTGCCAGCAGTTTCGACAGAGACTATGGCTACACCTTC.

The V and J genes are TRBV27 and TRBJ2-1; D is unresolved. The germline V gene encodes CDR1 MNHEY and CDR2 SMNVEV (reference sequence). This CDR3 region has 17 residues. Between the trimmed V and J ends, which lost 3 bases and 8 bases, there was a span of 23 bases. CDR3 loop: CASSFTYPPGHADEQFF. CDR3 DNA: TGTGCCAGCAGTTTCACATACCCCCCAGGTCACGCCGATGAGCAGTTCTTC.